The next 12 T cell receptor beta chains were all read from a single sample in a study of blood T cells in healthy people across ages (dated by TCRdb to about 2015). To prepare the library, 5' RACE was applied. The sequencer listed for this sample is Illumina HiSeq 2500. The second PCR ran for roughly 7 to 12 cycles and used a J-beta primer mix along with a sample-barcoded 5' primer. TCRdb reprocessed the public reads (quality trimming at Q25 with fastp, clone calling with MiXCR) and kept in-frame beta chains. Rows merge per CDR3 protein into single entries with the most common DNA and genes. The sample contains approximately 1,000,000 distinct CDR3 sequences, around 43% of them found a single time. The ten largest clones add up to 15% to 20% of the sample. The sample comprised blood. The receptors come from a woman aged 55 to 70 in good health.

The DNA of the CDR3 is TGTGCCAGCAGCGTAGGGGGAGGGCCAGGCTACGAGCAGTACTTC. Protein sequence: CASSVGGGPGYEQYF. The chain carries TRBV9 and TRBJ2-7, with 7 bases that match TRBD2. Germline V gives CDR1 SGDLS, CDR2 YYNGEE. The CDR3 runs 15 residues. The V and J ends lost 0 bases and 3 bases, in that order; junction bases with no gene match: 6.

The gene calls are TRBV20-1 and TRBJ2-5, with TRBD2 identical over 8 bases. The end of the DNA aligns better with TRBJ2-7, so the J call may be wrong. This CDR3 has 14 residues. From germline, CDR1 is DFQATT and CDR2 SNEGSKA (reference sequence). For the CDR3, the DNA is TGCAGTGCAGAGGGACTAGTGGGATCCCGCGAGCAGTACTTC. This sequence encodes CSAEGLVGSREQYF.

The rearrangement joins TRBV29-1 to TRBJ2-7; TRBD2 agrees at 7 bases. The tail of the sequence fits TRBJ2-5 better, so the J call may be wrong. The CDR3 runs 14 residues. Per the germline V gene, CDR1 is SQVTM and CDR2 is ANQGSEA. The CDR3 bases are TGCAGCGTTGTGGGGGGGACCAGACGAGAGACCCAGTACTTC. Its protein product is CSVVGGTRRETQYF.

The V and J genes are TRBV28 and TRBJ2-5; D is unclear. The CDR3 runs to 14 residues. Germline V gene data show CDR1 as MDHEN and CDR2 as SYDVKM. Between the trimmed V and J ends, which lost 5 bases and 3 bases, there was a span of 13 bases. CDR3 protein: CASSVGGQKETQYF. In DNA, the CDR3 is TGTGCCAGCAGTGTTGGCGGCCAGAAAGAGACCCAGTACTTC.

The genes are TRBV10-3 and TRBJ2-5; 9 nucleotides align to TRBD1. CDR3 size: 16 residues. From germline, CDR1 is ENHRY and CDR2 SYGVKD. Trimming removed 2 bases from V and 5 bases from J; junction bases left unmatched: 9. The CDR3 is CAISEITGGSGETQYF. CDR3 DNA: TGTGCCATCAGTGAGATTACAGGGGGCTCAGGGGAGACCCAGTACTTC.

The V gene is TRBV28, the J gene TRBJ2-4, with a tentative D call TRBD2 (6 bases). CDR1 and CDR2 (germline): MDHEN, SYDVKM. The CDR3 has 12 amino acids. V lost 5 bases and J lost 13, with 15 bases in between. The CDR3 DNA is TGTGCCAGCAGTCGACAGTTTCGGGAGCAGTACTTC. This translates into CASSRQFREQYF.

The DNA of the CDR3 is TGTGCCATCAGTGACGAGGGACAGGGGAATTCACCCCTCCACTTT. Translated: CAISDEGQGNSPLHF. V is TRBV10-3 and J is TRBJ1-6; 10 bases are a match to TRBD1. The CDR3 sequence is 15 residues long. The J segment lost 7 bases and the V segment lost 3 bases, leaving 3 bases of the junction unmatched. Germline CDR1 reads ENHRY; CDR2 reads SYGVKD.

The J gene is TRBJ2-4, the V gene TRBV20-1; 7 bases align to TRBD1. The J call may not be correct, given that the DNA end is closer to TRBJ2-7. This CDR3 has 13 amino acids. Germline CDR1 and CDR2: DFQATT and SNEGSKA (reference sequence). CDR3 protein: CSARRTGAYEQYF. The CDR3 coding sequence is TGCAGTGCTCGCCGGACAGGAGCTTACGAGCAGTACTTC.

The rearrangement uses TRBV5-6 and TRBJ2-7, with D tentatively TRBD1 or TRBD2 (6 bases each). V dropped 4 bases and J dropped 5 bases, with 25 bases sitting between them. Looked up from germline, CDR1 is SGHDT and CDR2 is YYEEEE. The CDR3 loop spans 17 amino acids. CDR3 sequence: CASSGQSGARFWNEQYF. CDR3 in DNA: TGTGCCAGCAGCGGACAGTCGGGGGCCCGTTTTTGGAACGAGCAGTACTTC.

The V gene is TRBV10-3, the J gene TRBJ1-4; D remains unclear. This CDR3 region has 13 residues. The V end lost 6 bases, the J end lost 5 bases, and 10 bases lay between the germline ends. The V gene's germline CDR1 is ENHRY and CDR2 SYGVKD. CDR3 DNA: TGTGCCATCAGAGGCGGGGAAAATGAAAAACTGTTTTTT. This gives the protein CAIRGGENEKLFF.

The V call is TRBV29-1, the J call TRBJ2-2; 12 nucleotides align to TRBD1. The CDR3 length is 18 residues. The trim removed 8 bases at V and 0 bases at J, leaving 13 bases unmatched. Germline loops: CDR1 SQVTM, CDR2 ANQGSEA. DNA of the CDR3: TGCAGCCGACCCGTTCCGGGACAGGGGGCCGCGAACACCGGGGAGCTGTTTTTT. Translated, it gives CSRPVPGQGAANTGELFF.

The V and J genes are TRBV7-9 and TRBJ2-5, with 11 bases lining up with TRBD1. The J call is in doubt because the DNA end fits TRBJ2-7 better. In germline, CDR1 is SEHNR, CDR2 FQNEAQ (reference sequence). CDR3 length equals 14 residues. As DNA, the CDR3 is TGTGCCAGCAGCTTAGCCGGGACAGGGGGCGAGCAGTACTTC. This codes for CASSLAGTGGEQYF.